There are a few counts of the clone carrying this TCR beta chain. What it binds is not known. This record comes from a study of CD8+ T cells in alopecia areata. Study-wide points: It was lesional scalp, especially alopecia totalis/universalis, that showed higher clonality than normal scalp.

Sequencing used cDNA as its template, made by extracting RNA and reverse transcribing it. Repertoires were generated with immunoSEQ multiplex PCR, while TCRdb's copy carries only in-frame clones and drops some. Of 160,000 or so clones in the sample, about 67% were seen once. This CDR3 is 15 amino acids long. CDR1 is MGHRA, CDR2 YSYEKL, per germline. The V end lost 2 bases, the J end lost 7 bases, and 17 bases lay between the germline ends. This sequence originates from a human donor with alopecia areata. This chain links TRBV4-1 with TRBJ1-1; D unresolved. Sequencing used CD8+ T cells sorted from blood, obtained at week 0. The CDR3 is CASSQPTEARREAFF. CDR3 nucleotides: TGCGCCAGCAGCCAACCCACGGAAGCCCGGCGTGAAGCTTTCTTT.